This TCR beta chain is drawn from a study of cytomegalovirus exposure and HLA in healthy donors. Study-wide background: Around 85 million unique TCR sequences came from HLA-typed donors in an early release.

As regards this clone: The target antigen is unknown.

All the people who gave samples were healthy bone marrow donors. CDR1 and CDR2 from the germline V gene are SGHAT and FQNNGV. The CDR3 length is 14 residues. V was clipped by 7 bases and J by 4 bases, with 16 bases between them. In the PCR, 60 Vbeta and 13 Jbeta primers were used. Assay used: immunoSEQ multiplex PCR; TCRdb lists only in-frame clones, some missing. The sample yields some 100,000 clones, nearly 70% seen once. Study-level points and caveats: The authors reported that TCR beta sequences could predict HLA-A and HLA-B alleles. These predictions were accurate for most subjects in the first cohort. Cytomegalovirus-associated status was assigned to about 180 TCR beta chains.

The TCR originated in a woman aged 50 to 60 in good health and CMV-seropositive. The chain links TRBV11-2 to TRBJ1-1, with D hard to call. Material for sequencing was PBMCs. The CDR3 sequence: CASTGSTLSTEAFF. CDR3 sequence (DNA): TGTGCCAGCACCGGGTCAACACTTAGCACTGAAGCTTTCTTT.